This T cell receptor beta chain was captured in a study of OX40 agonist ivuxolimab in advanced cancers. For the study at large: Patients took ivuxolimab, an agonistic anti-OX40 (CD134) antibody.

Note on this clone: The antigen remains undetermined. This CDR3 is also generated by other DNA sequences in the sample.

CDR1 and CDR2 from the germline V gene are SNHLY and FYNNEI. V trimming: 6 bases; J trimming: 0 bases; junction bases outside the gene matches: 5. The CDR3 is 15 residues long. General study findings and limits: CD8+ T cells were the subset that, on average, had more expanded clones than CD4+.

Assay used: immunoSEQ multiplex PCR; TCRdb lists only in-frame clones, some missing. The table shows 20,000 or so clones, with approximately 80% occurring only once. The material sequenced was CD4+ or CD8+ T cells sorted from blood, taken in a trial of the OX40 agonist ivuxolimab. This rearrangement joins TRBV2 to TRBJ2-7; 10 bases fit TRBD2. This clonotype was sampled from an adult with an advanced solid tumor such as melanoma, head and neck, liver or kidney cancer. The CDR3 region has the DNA TGTGCCAGCAGGATGGGACTAGCGATCTCCTACGAGCAGTACTTC. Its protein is CASRMGLAISYEQYF.